This entry concerns a single T cell receptor (beta chain). Its antigen is not identified. The sample comes from a study of shared clonotypes between healthy human individuals. TCRdb's table, derived via immunoSEQ multiplex PCR, lists solely in-frame clones and lacks some. The table includes 650,000 to 700,000 clones, 80% to 95% detected once. Whole-study results and caveats: Between a handful of donors, naive CD4 clonotypes were shared at a level of approximately 5%.

Germline CDR1 is SQVTM and CDR2 is ANQGSEA. V was pared by 3 bases and J by 0 bases, with 9 bases between. This CDR3 region has 13 residues. The sequencing input was memory CD8+ T cells from PBMCs. As to subset: CD45RO+ cells pooled with CCR7-negative TemRA cells. V and J are TRBV29-1 and TRBJ2-7; D is perhaps TRBD1 (5 bases). The receptor was derived from a man aged 18 to 35 in good health. Some clones in this sample may be carry-over from other donors' samples. The CDR3 loop is CSVDTGSSYEQYF. In nucleotides, the CDR3 is TGCAGCGTTGATACAGGAAGCTCCTACGAGCAGTACTTC.